This TCR beta chain was recorded in a study of beta chain features in type 1 diabetes. Deletions cut 4 bases from V and 13 bases from J, with 20 bases between. Germline loops: CDR1 GTSNPN, CDR2 SVGIG (reference sequence). This CDR3 is built from 14 residues. Points on this clone: The target antigen is unknown.

The study reverse transcribed the entire isolated RNA, so it sequenced expressed TCRB transcripts. The data were produced by immunoSEQ multiplex PCR, yet TCRdb's version contains in-frame clones alone and is incomplete. The table records under 850,000 clones, roughly 13% of them present only once. Findings of the study overall: The analysis here could not establish whether HLA type shapes TCRB rearrangement. When Type 1 diabetes patients were examined, their TCRB CDR3s proved moderately but significantly shorter in all four CD4+ subsets.

The TCR was taken from a man aged 18 to 29 with type 1 diabetes. Input material: naive CD4+ T cells from blood. The rearrangement uses TRBV30 and TRBJ1-6; D possibly corresponds to TRBD1 (6 bases). CDR3 sequence reads: CAWTPGGTGLPLHF. The CDR3 DNA follows: TGTGCCTGGACCCCCGGGGGAACAGGGCTCCCCCTCCACTTT.